This is a list of T cell receptor beta chains from one sample in a study of identifying expanded T cells in peripheral blood. Produced via immunoSEQ multiplex PCR; TCRdb's table is partial and in-frame only. The table has about 82,000 clones, approximately 90% seen once. The sample consisted of blood. The receptor set was obtained from a person aged 18 to 70 in good health. The conserved cysteine and the conserved F or W are not part of the CDR3 here. A D gene is named only where the DNA matches it firmly.

v_call d_call cdr3_aa
TRBV7-6 TRBD1 ASSLDRGYEQY
TRBV2 - ASTTPRNNPRKGEGPTEAF
TRBV6-6 TRBD2 ASARLAESYEQY
TRBV2 TRBD1 ASSEALPRDSTGNEQF
TRBV6-1 - ASSDWELRQPQH
TRBV11-3 TRBD2 ASSAVGLAGQETQY
TRBV11-2 - ASSLDPGGNYGYT
TRBV5-8 - ASSSGSVDTEAF
TRBV5-1 TRBD2 ATQGGGRATGELF
TRBV7-3 - ASSNTGPAGYGYT
TRBV21-1 - ASSLAGGHGSNQPQH
TRBV2 TRBD1 ARDRGLGTEAF
TRBV4-2 TRBD1 ASSLLDRGREDTQY
TRBV6-6 TRBD2 ASSYSGTRGETQY
TRBV6-1 TRBD1 ASRGTGSNQPQH
TRBV7-9 TRBD1 ASSIPGQGNYGYT
TRBV19 - ASSIEGRGSTGNTIY
TRBV18 - ASSPPGRVVGYT
TRBV10-2 TRBD1 ASSQGQGSKGYT
TRBV30 TRBD1 AWRGRGPTILSGNTIY
TRBV6-5 - ASSYGDEQF
TRBV7-9 TRBD1 ASSFWDRGPGETQY
TRBV18 - ASSGSGYTVNQPQH
TRBV7-8 - ASETDGTYNEQF
TRBV15 - ATSMGGWNTEAF
TRBV5-4 TRBD1 ASSPYRGLEGEQY
TRBV7-6 - ASSPGVGVGSNEQF